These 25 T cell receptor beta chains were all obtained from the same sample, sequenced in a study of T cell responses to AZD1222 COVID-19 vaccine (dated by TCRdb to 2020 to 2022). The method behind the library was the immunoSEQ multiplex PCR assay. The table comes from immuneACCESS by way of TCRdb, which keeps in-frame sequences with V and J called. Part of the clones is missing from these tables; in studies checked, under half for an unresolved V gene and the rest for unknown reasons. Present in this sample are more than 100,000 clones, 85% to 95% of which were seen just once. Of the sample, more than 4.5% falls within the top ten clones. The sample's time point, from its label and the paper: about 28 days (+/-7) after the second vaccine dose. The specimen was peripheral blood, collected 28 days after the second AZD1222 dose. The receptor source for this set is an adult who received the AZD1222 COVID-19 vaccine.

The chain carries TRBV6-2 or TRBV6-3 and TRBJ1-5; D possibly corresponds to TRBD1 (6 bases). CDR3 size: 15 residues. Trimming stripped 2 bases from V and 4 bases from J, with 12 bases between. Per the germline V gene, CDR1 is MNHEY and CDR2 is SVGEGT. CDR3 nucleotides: TGTGCCAGCAGTTACGGACAGACTATTAATCAGCCCCAGCATTTT. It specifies CASSYGQTINQPQHF.

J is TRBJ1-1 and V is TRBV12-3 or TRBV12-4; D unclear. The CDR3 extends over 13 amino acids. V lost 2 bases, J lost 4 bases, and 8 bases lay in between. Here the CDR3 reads CASSLWGGTEAFF. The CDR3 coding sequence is TGTGCCAGCAGTTTATGGGGAGGCACTGAAGCTTTCTTT.

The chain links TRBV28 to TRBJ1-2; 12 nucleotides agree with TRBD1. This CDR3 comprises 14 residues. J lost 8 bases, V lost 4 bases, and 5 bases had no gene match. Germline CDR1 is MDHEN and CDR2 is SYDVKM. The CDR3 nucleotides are TGTGCCAGCAGTTCGCCGGGACAGGGGGCGGGCTACACCTTC. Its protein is CASSSPGQGAGYTF.

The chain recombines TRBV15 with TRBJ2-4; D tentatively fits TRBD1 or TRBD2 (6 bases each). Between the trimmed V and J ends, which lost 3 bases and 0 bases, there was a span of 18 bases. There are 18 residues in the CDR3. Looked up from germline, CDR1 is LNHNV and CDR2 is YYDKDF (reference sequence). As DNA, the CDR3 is TGTGCCACCAGCAGGCTGGGGGGCCTAGTCGTAGCCAAAAACATTCAGTACTTC. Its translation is CATSRLGGLVVAKNIQYF. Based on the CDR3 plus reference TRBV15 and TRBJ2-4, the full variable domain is DAMVIQNPRYQVTQFGKPVTLSCSQTLNHNVMYWYQQKSSQAPKLLFHYYDKDFNNEADTPDNFQSRRPNTSFCFLDIRSPGLGDTAMYLCATSRLGGLVVAKNIQYFGAGTRLSVL.

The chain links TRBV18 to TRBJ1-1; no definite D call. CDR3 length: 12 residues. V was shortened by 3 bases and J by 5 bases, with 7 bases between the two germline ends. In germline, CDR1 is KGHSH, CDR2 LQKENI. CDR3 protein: CASSPVGTEAFF. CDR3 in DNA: TGTGCCAGCTCACCGGTGGGGACTGAAGCTTTCTTT.

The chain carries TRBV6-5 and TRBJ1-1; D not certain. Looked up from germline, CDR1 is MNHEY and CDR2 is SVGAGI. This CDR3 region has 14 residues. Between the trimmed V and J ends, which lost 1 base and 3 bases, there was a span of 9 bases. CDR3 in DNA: TGTGCCAGCAGTTACTTTGCATCCGACACTGAAGCTTTCTTT. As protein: CASSYFASDTEAFF.

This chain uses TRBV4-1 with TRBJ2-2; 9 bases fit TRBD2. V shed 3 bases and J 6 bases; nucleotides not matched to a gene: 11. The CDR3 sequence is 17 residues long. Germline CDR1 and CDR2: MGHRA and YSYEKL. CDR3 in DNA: TGCGCCAGCAGCCACGAATGGTCAGCGGGGGGTCCCGGGGAGCTGTTTTTT. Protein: CASSHEWSAGGPGELFF.

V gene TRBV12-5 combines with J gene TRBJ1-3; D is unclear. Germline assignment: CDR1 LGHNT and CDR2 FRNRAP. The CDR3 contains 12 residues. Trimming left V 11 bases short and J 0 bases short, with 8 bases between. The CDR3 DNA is TGTGCTGTGGGTTTCTCTGGAAACACCATATATTTT. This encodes CAVGFSGNTIYF.

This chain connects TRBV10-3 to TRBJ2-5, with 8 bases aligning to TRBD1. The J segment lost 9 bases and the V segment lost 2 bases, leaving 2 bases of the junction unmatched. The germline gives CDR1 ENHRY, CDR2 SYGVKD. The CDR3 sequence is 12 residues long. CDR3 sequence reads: CAISEDRGPQYF. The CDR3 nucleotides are TGTGCCATCAGTGAGGACAGGGGACCCCAGTACTTC.

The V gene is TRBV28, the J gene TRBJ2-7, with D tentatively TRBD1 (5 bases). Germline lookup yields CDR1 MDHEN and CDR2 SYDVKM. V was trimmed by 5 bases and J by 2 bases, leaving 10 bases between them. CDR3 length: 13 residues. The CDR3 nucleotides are TGTGCCAGCAGTCCGTTGGGGCCCTACGAGCAGTACTTC. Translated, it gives CASSPLGPYEQYF.

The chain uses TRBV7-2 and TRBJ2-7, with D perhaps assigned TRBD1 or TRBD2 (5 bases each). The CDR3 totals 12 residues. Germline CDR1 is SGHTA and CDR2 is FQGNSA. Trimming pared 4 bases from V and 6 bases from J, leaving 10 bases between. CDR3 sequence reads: CASSYGTGEQYF. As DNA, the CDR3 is TGTGCCAGCAGCTATGGGACGGGCGAGCAGTACTTC.

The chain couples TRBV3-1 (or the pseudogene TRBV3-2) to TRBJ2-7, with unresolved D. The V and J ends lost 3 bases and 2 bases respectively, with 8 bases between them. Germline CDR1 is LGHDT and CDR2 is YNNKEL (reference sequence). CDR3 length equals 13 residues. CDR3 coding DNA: TGTGCCAGCAGCCAGGGCGAGACCTACGAGCAGTACTTC. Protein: CASSQGETYEQYF.

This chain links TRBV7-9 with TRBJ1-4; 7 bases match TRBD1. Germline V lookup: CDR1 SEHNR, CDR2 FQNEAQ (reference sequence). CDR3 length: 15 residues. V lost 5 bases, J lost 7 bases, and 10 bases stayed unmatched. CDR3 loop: CASSLPTGLGEKLFF. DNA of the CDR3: TGTGCCAGCAGCCTCCCGACAGGGTTGGGTGAAAAACTGTTTTTT.

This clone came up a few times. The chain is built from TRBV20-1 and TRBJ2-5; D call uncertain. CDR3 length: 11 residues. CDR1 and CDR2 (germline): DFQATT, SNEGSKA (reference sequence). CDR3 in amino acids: CKTEFEETQYF. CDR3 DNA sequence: TGCAAAACAGAGTTTGAAGAGACCCAGTACTTC.

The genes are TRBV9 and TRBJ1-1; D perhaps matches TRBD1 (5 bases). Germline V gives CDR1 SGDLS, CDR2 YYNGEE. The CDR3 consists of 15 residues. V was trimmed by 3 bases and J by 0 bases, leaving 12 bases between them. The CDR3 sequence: CASSGETAMNTEAFF. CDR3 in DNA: TGTGCCAGCAGCGGAGAGACAGCCATGAACACTGAAGCTTTCTTT.

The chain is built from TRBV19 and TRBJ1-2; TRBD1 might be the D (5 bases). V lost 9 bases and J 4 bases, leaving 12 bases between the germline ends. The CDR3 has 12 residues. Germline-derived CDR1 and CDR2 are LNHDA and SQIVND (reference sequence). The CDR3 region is CASGGQSYGYTF. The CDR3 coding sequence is TGTGCCAGCGGGGGTCAGAGCTATGGCTACACCTTC.

The DNA of the CDR3 is TGTGCCAGCAGCGCTCCTAGCGGGAGGGAAAACACCGGGGAGCTGTTTTTT. Protein: CASSAPSGRENTGELFF. The V gene is TRBV6-2 or TRBV6-3, the J gene TRBJ2-2, with 12 bases lining up with TRBD2. CDR3 length: 17 amino acids. With 6 bases clipped from V and 2 bases from J, the junction kept 7 bases outside the gene matches. Germline V CDR1 and CDR2: MNHEY, SVGEGT.

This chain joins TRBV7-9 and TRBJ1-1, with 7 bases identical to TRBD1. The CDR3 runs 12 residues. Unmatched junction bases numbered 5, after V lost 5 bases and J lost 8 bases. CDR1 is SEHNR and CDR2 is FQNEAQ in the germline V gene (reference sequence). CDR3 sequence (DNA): TGTGCCAGCAGCCGGGACAGACTAGAAGCTTTCTTT. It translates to CASSRDRLEAFF.

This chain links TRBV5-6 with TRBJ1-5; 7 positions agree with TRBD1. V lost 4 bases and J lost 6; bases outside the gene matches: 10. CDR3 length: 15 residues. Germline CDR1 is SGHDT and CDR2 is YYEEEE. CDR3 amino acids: CASSDGLRGSQPQHF. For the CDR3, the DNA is TGTGCCAGCAGCGACGGCCTCAGGGGGAGTCAGCCCCAGCATTTT.

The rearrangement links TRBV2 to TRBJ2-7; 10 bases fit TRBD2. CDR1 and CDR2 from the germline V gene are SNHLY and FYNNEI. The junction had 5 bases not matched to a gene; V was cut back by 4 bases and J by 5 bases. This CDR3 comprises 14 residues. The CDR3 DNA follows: TGTGCCAGCAGTGGTCTAGCGGGAGTTCACGAGCAGTACTTC. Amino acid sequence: CASSGLAGVHEQYF.

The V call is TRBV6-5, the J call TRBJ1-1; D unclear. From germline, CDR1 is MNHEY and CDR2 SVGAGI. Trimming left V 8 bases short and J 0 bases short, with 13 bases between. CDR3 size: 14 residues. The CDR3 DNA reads TGTGCCAGCCAAAAAGGCAATATGAACACTGAAGCTTTCTTT. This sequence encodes CASQKGNMNTEAFF.

CDR3 sequence reads: CASSPGTTGGKQFF. CDR3 in DNA: TGTGCCAGCAGTCCTGGAACGACGGGGGGTAAGCAGTTCTTC. The chain employs TRBV3-1 (or the pseudogene TRBV3-2) and TRBJ2-1; 7 bases line up with TRBD2. The V gene's germline CDR1 is LGHDT and CDR2 YNNKEL (reference sequence). The V gene end was trimmed by 6 bases and the J gene end by 11 bases; junction bases not matched to a gene: 13. This CDR3 is 14 amino acids long.

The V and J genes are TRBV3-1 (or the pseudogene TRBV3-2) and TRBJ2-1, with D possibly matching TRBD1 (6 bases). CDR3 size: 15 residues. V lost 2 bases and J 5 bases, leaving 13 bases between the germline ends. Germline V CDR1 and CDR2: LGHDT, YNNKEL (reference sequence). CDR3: CASSQSGQINNEQFF. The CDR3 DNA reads TGTGCCAGCAGCCAATCCGGACAGATAAACAATGAGCAGTTCTTC.

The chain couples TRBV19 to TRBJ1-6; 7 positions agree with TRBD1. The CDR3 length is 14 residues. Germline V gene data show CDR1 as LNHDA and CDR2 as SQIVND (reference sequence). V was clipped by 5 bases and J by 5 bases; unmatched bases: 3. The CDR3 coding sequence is TGTGCCAGTAGTGACAGGGTGAATAATTCACCCCTCCACTTT. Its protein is CASSDRVNNSPLHF.

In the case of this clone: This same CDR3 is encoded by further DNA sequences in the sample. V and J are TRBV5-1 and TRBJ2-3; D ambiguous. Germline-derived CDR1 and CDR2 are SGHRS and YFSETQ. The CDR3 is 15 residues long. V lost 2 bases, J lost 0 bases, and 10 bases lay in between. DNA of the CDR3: TGCGCCAGCAGCTTCCGTGGTTTGAGCACAGATACGCAGTATTTT. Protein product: CASSFRGLSTDTQYF.